These T cell receptor beta chains were read from a single sample in a study of shared clonotypes between healthy human individuals. Profiling relied on immunoSEQ multiplex PCR, and the TCRdb table lists in-frame clones only, not all of them. The sample includes about 490,000 clones, around four fifths seen only once; the top ten take approximately 12%. Source material: PBMCs. The receptors derive from a woman aged 40 to 55 in good health. Some clones in this sample may be carry-over from other donors' samples. Both conserved end residues are part of each CDR3. D genes are given only for firm matches. Clone size is shown for a subset of rows, as once, few, many or a class of expanded clone.

TRBJ2-5	TRBV7-2	TRBD1	NA	CASSRDRDETQYF	TGTGCCAGCAGCAGAGACAGGGATGAGACCCAGTACTTC
TRBJ1-1	TRBV5-1	NA	NA	CASSLDGGNTEAFF	TGCGCCAGCAGCTTGGACGGGGGGAACACTGAAGCTTTCTTT
TRBJ2-6	TRBV6-1	NA	once	CASHRNSGANVLTF	TGTGCCAGCCACAGGAACTCTGGGGCCAACGTCCTGACTTTC
TRBJ1-5	TRBV25-1	TRBD1	once	CASSEMTGDERPQHF	TGTGCCAGCAGTGAAATGACAGGGGACGAGCGGCCCCAGCATTTT
TRBJ1-5	TRBV2	NA	NA	CASTYWSNQPQHF	TGTGCCAGCACCTACTGGAGCAATCAGCCCCAGCATTTT
TRBJ2-7	TRBV10-3	TRBD2	NA	CATRPGLAASYEQYF	TGTGCCACTCGACCGGGACTAGCGGCATCCTACGAGCAGTACTTC
TRBJ2-1	TRBV2	NA	few	CASSESSSYNEQFF	TGTGCCAGCAGTGAGTCTAGCTCCTACAATGAGCAGTTCTTC
TRBJ2-2	TRBV7-8	TRBD1	NA	CASSPRGRELFF	TGTGCCAGCAGCCCCAGGGGGAGGGAGCTGTTTTTT
TRBJ2-7	TRBV7-6	NA	NA	CASSLYHRDEQYF	TGTGCCAGCAGCTTATATCATCGGGACGAGCAGTACTTC
TRBJ2-7	TRBV29-1	TRBD2	NA	CSVVKLAGSEQYF	TGCAGCGTTGTAAAACTAGCGGGAAGCGAGCAGTACTTC
TRBJ1-5	TRBV27	NA	NA	CASGATEIQPQHF	TGTGCCAGCGGGGCGACAGAAATTCAGCCCCAGCATTTT
TRBJ2-7	TRBV7-8	TRBD1	NA	CASSFRLDRGSYEQYF	TGTGCCAGCAGTTTCCGCCTAGACAGGGGCTCCTACGAGCAGTACTTC
TRBJ2-7	TRBV5-1	NA	NA	CASRAETNGEQYF	TGCGCCAGCAGAGCTGAGACCAACGGGGAGCAGTACTTC
TRBJ1-5	TRBV28	TRBD1	once	CASSGLTGAVNQPQHF	TGTGCCAGCAGTGGTTTGACAGGGGCTGTCAATCAGCCCCAGCATTTT
TRBJ2-2	TRBV9	NA	NA	CASSVVGSTGELFF	TGTGCCAGCAGCGTAGTGGGGAGTACCGGGGAGCTGTTTTTT
TRBJ2-3	TRBV9	NA	NA	CASSVQWGPTDTQYF	TGTGCCAGCAGCGTTCAATGGGGGCCCACAGATACGCAGTATTTT
TRBJ2-5	TRBV5-5	TRBD2	NA	CASSLSPVAGGRETQYF	TGTGCCAGCAGCTTGAGCCCGGTAGCGGGAGGTCGAGAGACCCAGTACTTC
TRBJ2-3	TRBV11-2	TRBD2	NA	CASCKRESSDTQYF	TGTGCCAGCTGTAAGCGGGAGTCTTCGGATACGCAGTATTTT
TRBJ1-4	TRBV4-2	TRBD1	NA	CASSQDSRGHANEKLFF	TGTGCCAGCAGCCAAGATTCGAGGGGGCACGCTAATGAAAAACTGTTTTTT
TRBJ2-7	TRBV6-5	NA	NA	CASSYEGASSYEQYF	TGTGCCAGCAGTTACGAAGGGGCAAGCTCCTACGAGCAGTACTTC
TRBJ2-5	TRBV15	TRBD2	NA	CATSKTAGGEETQYF	TGTGCCACCAGCAAAACAGCGGGAGGCGAAGAGACCCAGTACTTC
TRBJ2-2	TRBV9	NA	NA	CASSPGGATNTGELFF	TGTGCCAGCAGCCCCGGCGGGGCGACGAACACCGGGGAGCTGTTTTTT
TRBJ2-7	TRBV5-1	NA	NA	CASSLRPDIVYEQYF	TGCGCCAGCAGCTTGAGGCCGGACATCGTCTACGAGCAGTACTTC
TRBJ2-1	TRBV30	NA	NA	CAWGTGWGEQFF	TGTGCCTGGGGTACAGGGTGGGGTGAGCAGTTCTTC
TRBJ2-7	TRBV11-1	NA	NA	CASSLSSYEQYF	TGTGCCAGCAGCTTGAGCTCCTACGAGCAGTACTTC
TRBJ2-1	TRBV27	TRBD2	NA	CASSLRGFYNEQFF	TGTGCCAGCAGTTTGCGGGGGTTCTACAATGAGCAGTTCTTC
TRBJ2-2	TRBV28	NA	NA	CATKGGGYTGELFF	TGTGCCACAAAGGGGGGAGGGTACACCGGGGAGCTGTTTTTT
TRBJ2-5	TRBV9	TRBD2	once	CASSVESGRAGETQYF	TGTGCCAGCAGCGTAGAAAGCGGGAGGGCGGGAGAGACCCAGTACTTC
TRBJ2-3	TRBV5-1	TRBD1	NA	CASSPGTVTDTQYF	TGCGCCAGCAGCCCAGGGACAGTCACAGATACGCAGTATTTT
TRBJ2-2	TRBV11-3	NA	NA	CASSLLNTGELFF	TGTGCCAGCAGCTTACTAAACACCGGGGAGCTGTTTTTT
TRBJ1-5	TRBV28	NA	NA	CASSFPGGGNNQPQHF	TGTGCCAGCAGTTTTCCCGGGGGGGGAAACAATCAGCCCCAGCATTTT
TRBJ1-1	TRBV5-8	TRBD1	NA	CASSFEYTGATEAFF	TGTGCCAGCAGCTTCGAATATACAGGGGCCACTGAAGCTTTCTTT
TRBJ2-1	TRBV5-4	TRBD2	NA	CASSHPTSGNVYEQFF	TGTGCCAGCAGCCATCCCACTAGCGGGAATGTCTATGAGCAGTTCTTC
TRBJ2-7	TRBV6-5	NA	NA	CASKVPGLNGEQYF	TGTGCCAGCAAGGTACCGGGACTTAATGGGGAGCAGTACTTC
TRBJ1-2	TRBV15	NA	NA	CATSRVLRRPNYGYTF	TGTGCCACCAGCAGAGTTTTGAGGCGACCTAACTATGGCTACACCTTC
TRBJ2-7	TRBV11-2	NA	once	CASSLEGPLATNSYEQYF	TGTGCCAGCAGCCTAGAGGGACCACTAGCAACTAACTCCTACGAGCAGTACTTC
TRBJ2-1	TRBV7-2	TRBD1	NA	CASSPRTGSSYNEQFF	TGTGCCAGCAGCCCCAGGACAGGGAGCTCCTACAATGAGCAGTTCTTC
TRBJ2-7	TRBV11-2	NA	NA	CASSFVTYEQYF	TGTGCCAGCAGCTTCGTAACATACGAGCAGTACTTC
TRBJ1-6	TRBV5-1	TRBD1	NA	CASSPRDSNSPLHF	TGCGCCAGCAGCCCCCGGGACAGCAATTCACCCCTCCACTTT
TRBJ1-6	TRBV7-8	TRBD1	NA	CASSSAGGGSNSPLHF	TGTGCCAGCAGCTCAGCAGGGGGAGGAAGTAATTCACCCCTCCACTTT
TRBJ1-2	TRBV5-6	NA	NA	CASRDPAGDEGYTF	TGTGCCAGCAGGGACCCCGCCGGGGACGAAGGCTACACCTTC
TRBJ2-6	TRBV5-1	NA	NA	CASRMPGSQSRANVLTF	TGCGCCAGCAGGATGCCCGGTTCACAAAGTCGGGCCAACGTCCTGACTTTC
TRBJ2-7	TRBV19	TRBD2	NA	CASKELAGGTYEQYF	TGTGCCAGTAAGGAACTAGCGGGGGGCACCTACGAGCAGTACTTC
TRBJ2-7	TRBV5-1	NA	NA	CASSLATGAHEQYF	TGCGCCAGCAGCTTGGCCACGGGGGCCCACGAGCAGTACTTC
TRBJ2-3	TRBV5-8	TRBD1	NA	CASSQTGATDTQYF	TGTGCCAGCAGCCAGACAGGGGCCACAGATACGCAGTATTTT
TRBJ2-1	TRBV2	NA	NA	CASSVGPYNEQFF	TGTGCCAGCAGTGTTGGTCCCTACAATGAGCAGTTCTTC
TRBJ2-2	TRBV4-3	NA	NA	CASSQEADTSYSGTGELFF	TGCGCCAGCAGCCAAGAGGCGGACACTTCCTATTCGGGCACCGGGGAGCTGTTTTTT
TRBJ2-2	TRBV28	TRBD2	NA	CASSSRRPGLAGGSNTGELFF	TGTGCCAGCAGTTCCCGCCGACCGGGACTAGCGGGAGGTTCGAACACCGGGGAGCTGTTTTTT
TRBJ1-3	TRBV19	NA	NA	CASSEQVTFLSGNTIYF	TGTGCCAGTAGTGAACAGGTGACCTTTCTCTCTGGAAACACCATATATTTT
TRBJ1-1	TRBV7-2	NA	NA	CASSLGRGLANTEAFF	TGTGCCAGCAGCTTAGGGAGGGGGTTGGCGAACACTGAAGCTTTCTTT
TRBJ1-5	TRBV7-2	NA	NA	CASSLRQQDNQPQHF	TGTGCCAGCAGCCTAAGACAGCAAGATAATCAGCCCCAGCATTTT
TRBJ1-3	TRBV28	TRBD1	NA	CASSSPADRDYSGNTIYF	TGTGCCAGCAGTTCCCCTGCTGACAGGGACTACTCTGGAAACACCATATATTTT
TRBJ2-3	TRBV5-4	NA	NA	CASSAVLLDTDTQYF	TGTGCCAGCAGCGCCGTCCTCCTAGACACAGATACGCAGTATTTT
TRBJ2-7	TRBV16	NA	NA	CASSPASQISYEQYF	TGTGCCAGCAGCCCCGCCTCACAGATCTCCTACGAGCAGTACTTC